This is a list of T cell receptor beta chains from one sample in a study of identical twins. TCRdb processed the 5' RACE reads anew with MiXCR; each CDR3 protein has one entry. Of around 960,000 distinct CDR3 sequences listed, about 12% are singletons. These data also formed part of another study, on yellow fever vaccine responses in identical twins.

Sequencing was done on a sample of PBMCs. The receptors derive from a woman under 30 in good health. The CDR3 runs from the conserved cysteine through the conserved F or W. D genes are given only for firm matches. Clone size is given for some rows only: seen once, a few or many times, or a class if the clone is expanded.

DNA: TGTGCCAGTGCGCCGATGCCCGTGGAGACCCAGTACTTC
CDR3: CASAPMPVETQYF
size: NA
V: TRBV3-1
J: TRBJ2-5
D: NA

DNA: TGTGCCAGCATCTCGGCGACAGGCTATGGCTACACCTTC
CDR3: CASISATGYGYTF
size: NA
V: TRBV6-1
J: TRBJ1-2
D: NA

DNA: TGTGCCAGCAGCCTCCCTGGGTGGGGGCCGGGGAATGAGCAGTTCTTC
CDR3: CASSLPGWGPGNEQFF
size: NA
V: TRBV4-2
J: TRBJ2-1
D: NA

DNA: TGTGCCAGCAGTCCGACTAGGGGGTACACAGATACGCAGTATTTT
CDR3: CASSPTRGYTDTQYF
size: few
V: TRBV6-4
J: TRBJ2-3
D: NA

DNA: TGTGCCAGCAGCTTCCCGGCGGGGACAGGGGGCGCGAGTGATGAGCAGTTCTTC
CDR3: CASSFPAGTGGASDEQFF
size: few
V: TRBV5-5
J: TRBJ2-1
D: TRBD1

DNA: TGTGCCAGCAGCCAGTCAGACGGCCCGTACTATGGCTACACCTTC
CDR3: CASSQSDGPYYGYTF
size: few
V: TRBV3-1
J: TRBJ1-2
D: NA

DNA: TGTGCCAGCTCACCACAGGAAACCTCCGTTGGCTACACCTTC
CDR3: CASSPQETSVGYTF
size: NA
V: TRBV18
J: TRBJ1-2
D: NA

DNA: TGCAGCGTTGACAGGGCAGATACGCAGTATTTT
CDR3: CSVDRADTQYF
size: NA
V: TRBV29-1
J: TRBJ2-3
D: NA

DNA: TGTGCCAGCTCACCCGGTCGACAGGTGGGGAATGAGCAGTTCTTC
CDR3: CASSPGRQVGNEQFF
size: few
V: TRBV18
J: TRBJ2-1
D: NA

DNA: TGTGCCAGTATAGGGATCGGACCGTTGGGGTACACAGATACGCAGTATTTT
CDR3: CASIGIGPLGYTDTQYF
size: few
V: TRBV19
J: TRBJ2-3
D: NA

DNA: TGCGCCAGCAGCTCTGGGACTAGCGGGGTCTACGAGCAGTACTTC
CDR3: CASSSGTSGVYEQYF
size: few
V: TRBV5-1
J: TRBJ2-7
D: TRBD2

DNA: TGCAGCGTTGAAGATGTAACGGGGAGCCGCTCCTACAATGAGCAGTTCTTC
CDR3: CSVEDVTGSRSYNEQFF
size: few
V: TRBV29-1
J: TRBJ2-1
D: NA

DNA: TGTGCCAGCAGCAAGGACAGATCCTCTGGGGCCAACGTCCTGACTTTC
CDR3: CASSKDRSSGANVLTF
size: few
V: TRBV12-3/TRBV12-4
J: TRBJ2-6
D: NA

DNA: TGTGCCAGCAGCTTAACAGGACTCGACGGAGATACGCAGTATTTT
CDR3: CASSLTGLDGDTQYF
size: NA
V: TRBV7-3
J: TRBJ2-3
D: NA

DNA: TGTGCCAGCAGCCAGGACATGCTCCCTTGGAGCACCATATATTTT
CDR3: CASSQDMLPWSTIYF
size: few
V: TRBV4-2
J: TRBJ1-3
D: NA

DNA: TGTGCCAGCAGTTCCTATCCGAACACCGGGGAGCTGTTTTTT
CDR3: CASSSYPNTGELFF
size: NA
V: TRBV27
J: TRBJ2-2
D: NA

DNA: TGTGCCAGCAGTTTCCTCACAGGGGGCTCTGGCAAAAACATTCAGTACTTC
CDR3: CASSFLTGGSGKNIQYF
size: NA
V: TRBV27
J: TRBJ2-4
D: TRBD1

DNA: TGCAGTGCCCCGGACAGGCAAGGGAAGGGTGGCTACACCTTC
CDR3: CSAPDRQGKGGYTF
size: NA
V: TRBV20-1
J: TRBJ1-2
D: TRBD1

DNA: TGTGCCAGCCTGAAATGGCAGGGGTACTCTGGGGCCAACGTCCTGACTTTC
CDR3: CASLKWQGYSGANVLTF
size: few
V: TRBV27
J: TRBJ2-6
D: NA

DNA: TGTGCCAGCAGTTGGAGGACAGAGAACACTGAAGCTTTCTTT
CDR3: CASSWRTENTEAFF
size: few
V: TRBV12-3/TRBV12-4
J: TRBJ1-1
D: NA

DNA: TGTGCCAGTAGGTCTGAGATCCATAGCAATCAGCCCCAGCATTTT
CDR3: CASRSEIHSNQPQHF
size: few
V: TRBV19
J: TRBJ1-5
D: NA

DNA: TGCGCCAGCAGCCAAGACGGGGACACCGCGCAGTATTTT
CDR3: CASSQDGDTAQYF
size: few
V: TRBV4-1
J: TRBJ2-3
D: NA

DNA: TGTGCCAGCAGCCCAGGACAGGGTTTGGGCCGTCTTTGGGACAATGAGCAGTTCTTC
CDR3: CASSPGQGLGRLWDNEQFF
size: few
V: TRBV11-2
J: TRBJ2-1
D: TRBD1

DNA: TGTGCCAGCAGCGTAGACACAGGTCATACTGAAGCTTTCTTT
CDR3: CASSVDTGHTEAFF
size: NA
V: TRBV9
J: TRBJ1-1
D: NA

DNA: TGCGCCAGCAGCGACAGAGGGGGGTGGACCGGGGAGCTGTTTTTT
CDR3: CASSDRGGWTGELFF
size: many
V: TRBV5-1
J: TRBJ2-2
D: NA

DNA: TGTGCCAGCAGCTCCGCTCGGGGGCTTGTAGAAGAGACCCAGTACTTC
CDR3: CASSSARGLVEETQYF
size: many
V: TRBV7-9
J: TRBJ2-5
D: NA

DNA: TGTGCCAGCAGCCACCCTAGGGGCGAGCAGTTCTTC
CDR3: CASSHPRGEQFF
size: many
V: TRBV3-1
J: TRBJ2-1
D: NA

DNA: TGTGCCAGCAGTTTAGGCTCTAGCGGGTACGAGCAGTACTTC
CDR3: CASSLGSSGYEQYF
size: few
V: TRBV12-3/TRBV12-4
J: TRBJ2-7
D: TRBD2

DNA: TGTGCCAGCAGCCGATATCGGACTAGCGGGCATCGTACCTACGAGCAGTACTTC
CDR3: CASSRYRTSGHRTYEQYF
size: NA
V: TRBV11-1
J: TRBJ2-7
D: TRBD2

DNA: TGTGCCAGCAGCAGGAGGGACTACAATGAGCAGTTCTTC
CDR3: CASSRRDYNEQFF
size: many
V: TRBV7-9
J: TRBJ2-1
D: NA

DNA: TGTGCCAGCAGCCGACGCGGGGACCCACGGAATGAGCAGTTCTTC
CDR3: CASSRRGDPRNEQFF
size: NA
V: TRBV7-8
J: TRBJ2-1
D: NA

DNA: TGTGCCAGCAGTCCGGTCAGGGGGGGGATAAGTTCCTACAATGAGCAGTTCTTC
CDR3: CASSPVRGGISSYNEQFF
size: few
V: TRBV6-1
J: TRBJ2-1
D: NA

DNA: TGTGCCACCAGTGACTCTAGCGGGGGCTCCTACAATGAGCAGTTCTTC
CDR3: CATSDSSGGSYNEQFF
size: NA
V: TRBV24-1
J: TRBJ2-1
D: TRBD2

DNA: TGTGCCAGCAGTGAAACGGGGTTAGCGAACAATGAGCAGTTCTTC
CDR3: CASSETGLANNEQFF
size: NA
V: TRBV2
J: TRBJ2-1
D: NA

DNA: TGCAGTGCCGGTTCCTACACCTTC
CDR3: CSAGSYTF
size: many
V: TRBV20-1
J: TRBJ1-2
D: NA

DNA: TGTGCCTCGAGAGGGCTATACACCGGGGAGCTGTTTTTT
CDR3: CASRGLYTGELFF
size: NA
V: TRBV7-2
J: TRBJ2-2
D: NA

DNA: TGCAGTGCTAGCCCTAGCGGGAGAGGCTCCTACGAGCAGTACTTC
CDR3: CSASPSGRGSYEQYF
size: NA
V: TRBV20-1
J: TRBJ2-7
D: TRBD2

DNA: TGTGCCAGCAGCCTGTGGGGGGGCGCTGGACAGAACACAGATACGCAGTATTTT
CDR3: CASSLWGGAGQNTDTQYF
size: NA
V: TRBV28
J: TRBJ2-3
D: NA

DNA: TGCAGTGCTAAACCGGGACTAGCCGTCAATGAGCAGTTCTTC
CDR3: CSAKPGLAVNEQFF
size: few
V: TRBV20-1
J: TRBJ2-1
D: TRBD2

DNA: TGTGCCAGTAGTATATCCTCACAGGGAAACTATGGCTACACCTTC
CDR3: CASSISSQGNYGYTF
size: few
V: TRBV19
J: TRBJ1-2
D: NA

DNA: TGTGCCAGCAGCCGACAGGGGGAGATGAACACTGAAGCTTTCTTT
CDR3: CASSRQGEMNTEAFF
size: NA
V: TRBV12-3/TRBV12-4
J: TRBJ1-1
D: TRBD1

DNA: TGTGCCACCAGCAGGCCAGGCGAGGGAGGTGGCTACACCTTC
CDR3: CATSRPGEGGGYTF
size: few
V: TRBV15
J: TRBJ1-2
D: NA

DNA: TGTGCCAGCAGCCATGATAGGGTGGGACTAGCGAGTCCTGGGGCCAACGTCCTGACTTTC
CDR3: CASSHDRVGLASPGANVLTF
size: NA
V: TRBV3-1
J: TRBJ2-6
D: TRBD2

DNA: TGTGCCAGCAGCGATACTAATGGAACTAGCGGGGGACCCCATAGCAATGAGCAGTTCTTC
CDR3: CASSDTNGTSGGPHSNEQFF
size: few
V: TRBV2
J: TRBJ2-1
D: TRBD2

DNA: TGCGCCAGCCGGCGAGCAGGGGGGACCGGGGAGCTGTTTTTT
CDR3: CASRRAGGTGELFF
size: NA
V: TRBV5-1
J: TRBJ2-2
D: NA

DNA: TGTGCCATCATTGAGTCGAGGACGGGGCGAGGTGAAGATACGCAGTATTTT
CDR3: CAIIESRTGRGEDTQYF
size: NA
V: TRBV10-3
J: TRBJ2-3
D: NA